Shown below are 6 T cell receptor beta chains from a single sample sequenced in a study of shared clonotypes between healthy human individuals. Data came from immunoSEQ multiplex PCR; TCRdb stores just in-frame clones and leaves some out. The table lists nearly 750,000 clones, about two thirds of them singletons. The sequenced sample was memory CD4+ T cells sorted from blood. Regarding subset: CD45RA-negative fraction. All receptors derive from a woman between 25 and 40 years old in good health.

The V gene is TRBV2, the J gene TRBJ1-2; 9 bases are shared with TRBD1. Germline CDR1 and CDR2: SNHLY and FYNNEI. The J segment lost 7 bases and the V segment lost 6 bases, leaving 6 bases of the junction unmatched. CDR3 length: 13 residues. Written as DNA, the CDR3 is TGTGCCAGCAGGGGACAGGGCGGACGTGGCTACACCTTC. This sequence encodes CASRGQGGRGYTF.

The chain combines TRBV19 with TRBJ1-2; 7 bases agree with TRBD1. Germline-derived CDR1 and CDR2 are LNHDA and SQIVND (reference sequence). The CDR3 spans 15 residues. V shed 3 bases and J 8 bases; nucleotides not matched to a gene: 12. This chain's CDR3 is CASSIPTGITYGYTF. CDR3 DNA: TGTGCCAGTAGTATCCCGACAGGGATAACTTACGGCTACACCTTC.

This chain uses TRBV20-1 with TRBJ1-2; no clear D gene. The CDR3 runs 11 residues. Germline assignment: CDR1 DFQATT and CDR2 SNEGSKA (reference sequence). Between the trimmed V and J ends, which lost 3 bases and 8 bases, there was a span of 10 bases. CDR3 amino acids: CSARFVRGYTF. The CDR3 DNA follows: TGCAGTGCTAGGTTCGTTCGGGGCTACACCTTC.

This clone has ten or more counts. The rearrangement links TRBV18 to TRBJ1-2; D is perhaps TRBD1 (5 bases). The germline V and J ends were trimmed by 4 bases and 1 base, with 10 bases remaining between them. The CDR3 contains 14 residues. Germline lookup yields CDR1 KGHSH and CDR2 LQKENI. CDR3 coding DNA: TGTGCCAGCTCACGGGAGACAGTTAACTATGGCTACACCTTC. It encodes CASSRETVNYGYTF.

The CDR3 DNA is TGTGCCAGCACCACGGGACAGACGAACACTGAAGCTTTCTTT. Amino acid sequence: CASTTGQTNTEAFF. This sequence joins TRBV6-1 and TRBJ1-1, with 7 bases matching TRBD1. The V gene end was trimmed by 7 bases and the J gene end by 1 base; junction bases not matched to a gene: 6. Germline V gene sequence: CDR1 MNHNS, CDR2 SASEGT. CDR3 length: 14 residues.

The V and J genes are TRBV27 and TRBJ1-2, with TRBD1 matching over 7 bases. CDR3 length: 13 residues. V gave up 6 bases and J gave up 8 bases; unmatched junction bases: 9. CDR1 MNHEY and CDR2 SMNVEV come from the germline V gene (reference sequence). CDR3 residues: CASSSDRVSGYTF. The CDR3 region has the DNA TGTGCCAGCAGCTCCGACAGGGTGAGCGGCTACACCTTC.